This T cell receptor beta chain stems from a study of breast tumors, draining lymph nodes, adjacent tissues. The study's findings and limits: Tumors had less TCR diversity than lymph nodes, more than nontumor tissue. Data fit most tumor T cells coming from lymph node, expanding in tumor.

This clonotype was recorded many times. Its antigen is unknown. TCRdb fed the multiplex PCR reads into MiXCR, producing one record per CDR3 protein. The sample lists approximately 90,000 distinct CDR3 sequences, roughly 30% occurring once. Samples came from axillary lymph nodes draining the breast cancer. The receptor comes from a female donor with breast cancer. Some clones in this sample may be carry-over from other donors' samples. The sample comprised axillary lymph node tissue.

The CDR3 sequence is CASSTPGEGGNYGYTF. The CDR3 nucleotides are TGTGCCAGCAGCACCCCGGGGGAGGGAGGGAACTATGGCTACACCTTC. This sequence joins TRBV6-4 and TRBJ1-2, with D tentatively TRBD1 (5 bases). Germline CDR1 reads MRHNA; CDR2 reads SNTAGT. The CDR3 contains 16 residues. With 6 bases removed from V and 2 bases from J, the gap between germline ends came to 19 bases.